This TCR beta chain came from a study of cytomegalovirus exposure and HLA in healthy donors. Whole-study results and caveats: The study designated fewer than 200 TCR beta chains cytomegalovirus-associated. Researchers reported that a few CMV-associated chains were confirmed in vitro as CMV antigen-specific. Diagnosis of cytomegalovirus status made by the classifier reportedly showed high specificity and sensitivity.

Generated by immunoSEQ multiplex PCR, the TCRdb table keeps only in-frame clones and is missing some. The sample holds roughly 330,000 clones, roughly 87% seen once. Note on this clone: Its target is not known.

Trimming took off 1 base at V and 1 base at J, with 8 bases between the two ends. This CDR3 region has 16 residues. Per the germline V gene, CDR1 is SGHTA and CDR2 is FQGNSA. This sequence originates from a woman in her twenties or thirties in good health and CMV-seropositive. The chain employs TRBV7-2 and TRBJ2-6; D gene uncertain. Sequenced sample: PBMCs. The CDR3 region is CASSLVPSSGANVLTF. CDR3 in DNA: TGTGCCAGCAGCTTAGTCCCGTCTTCTGGGGCCAACGTCCTGACTTTC.